Following are 17 T cell receptor beta chains from one sample sequenced in a study of siplizumab effects on memory and regulatory T cells. Sequencing used immunoSEQ multiplex PCR; TCRdb keeps in-frame clones, though not all of them. The data contain approximately 110,000 clones, about 93% of them singletons. Sample: CD4+ T cells sorted from blood. The receptors shown here come from a human donor in good health.

The V and J genes are TRBV2 and TRBJ1-5; D ambiguous. This CDR3 is 14 amino acids long. The ends were cut back, 2 bases at V and 0 bases at J, with 5 bases in the middle. Per the germline V gene, CDR1 is SNHLY and CDR2 is FYNNEI. CDR3 sequence: CASSEQNSNQPQHF. CDR3 nucleotides: TGTGCCAGCAGTGAACAGAATAGCAATCAGCCCCAGCATTTT. Full variable domain (remainder filled in from reference TRBV2 and TRBJ1-5): EPEVTQTPSHQVTQMGQEVILRCVPISNHLYFYWYRQILGQKVEFLVSFYNNEISEKSEIFDDQFSVERPDGSNFTLKIRSTKLEDSAMYFCASSEQNSNQPQHFGDGTRLSIL.

The chain combines TRBV4-1 with TRBJ1-5, with D unclear. Trimming removed 1 base from V and 3 bases from J, with 13 bases in between. This CDR3 region has 16 residues. Per the germline V gene, CDR1 is MGHRA and CDR2 is YSYEKL. The CDR3 protein is CASSQGLALPNQPQHF. The CDR3 region has the DNA TGCGCCAGCAGCCAAGGTTTAGCGCTACCCAATCAGCCCCAGCATTTT.

The rearrangement links TRBV7-2 to TRBJ2-6; the D gene could be TRBD1 or TRBD2 (5 bases each). V was trimmed by 5 bases and J by 12 bases, leaving 20 bases between them. Germline V gene sequence: CDR1 SGHTA, CDR2 FQGNSA. This CDR3 comprises 15 residues. The CDR3 sequence: CASSGGPGSIVVLTF. The DNA of the CDR3 is TGTGCCAGCAGCGGGGGTCCCGGGTCTATCGTCGTCCTGACTTTC.

The chain combines TRBV30 with TRBJ1-2, with 8 bases aligning to TRBD1. V lost 0 bases and J lost 8; bases outside the gene matches: 8. CDR3 length: 14 residues. CDR1 is GTSNPN and CDR2 is SVGIG in the germline V gene (reference sequence). CDR3 protein: CAWSVNRGSGGYTF. CDR3 in DNA: TGTGCCTGGAGTGTAAACAGGGGGTCAGGGGGCTACACCTTC.

The chain has TRBV27 and TRBJ2-5; a weak D match, TRBD2 (6 bases). This CDR3 contains 14 residues. V dropped 6 bases and J dropped 2 bases, with 13 bases sitting between them. CDR1 is MNHEY, CDR2 SMNVEV, per germline (reference sequence). CDR3 nucleotide sequence: TGTGCCAGCAGCTACCTTGCGGGACAAGAGACCCAGTACTTC. The encoded protein is CASSYLAGQETQYF.

The V call is TRBV18, the J call TRBJ1-1, with 10 bases matching TRBD1. The germline V gene encodes CDR1 KGHSH and CDR2 LQKENI. The V segment lost 3 bases and the J segment 4 bases; nucleotides outside the gene matches: 8. The CDR3 is 16 amino acids. The CDR3 nucleotides read TGTGCCAGCTCACCCGAGACAGGGGGCTTGAGCACTGAAGCTTTCTTT. Residues: CASSPETGGLSTEAFF.

The V and J genes are TRBV9 and TRBJ2-7; D is possibly TRBD1 (6 bases). Germline values: CDR1 SGDLS, CDR2 YYNGEE. CDR3 length: 16 residues. V was clipped by 0 bases and J by 0 bases, with 13 bases between them. The CDR3 sequence is CASSVDQDSFSYEQYF. CDR3 DNA sequence: TGTGCCAGCAGCGTAGATCAGGACAGCTTCTCCTACGAGCAGTACTTC. The variable domain in full, completed from reference TRBV9 and TRBJ2-7, reads DSGVTQTPKHLITATGQRVTLRCSPRSGDLSVYWYQQSLDQGLQFLIQYYNGEERAKGNILERFSAQQFPDLHSELNLSSLELGDSALYFCASSVDQDSFSYEQYFGPGTRLTVT.

J is TRBJ2-2 and V is TRBV19, with 9 bases aligning to TRBD1. Germline CDR1 reads LNHDA; CDR2 reads SQIVND (reference sequence). The CDR3 loop spans 18 amino acids. V lost 5 bases to trimming and J lost 7 bases; unmatched junction nucleotides: 17. In DNA form, the CDR3 reads TGTGCCAGTAGTCCTTTCCCGGGTACAGGGGGCGTGATCGGGGAGCTGTTTTTT. Amino acid sequence: CASSPFPGTGGVIGELFF.

The rearrangement links TRBV11-1 to TRBJ2-7; possible D gene TRBD2, 7 bases. The CDR3 runs 14 residues. The germline V gene encodes CDR1 SGHAT and CDR2 FQDESV (reference sequence). V was clipped by 5 bases and J by 7 bases, with 18 bases between them. The CDR3 loop is CASSQLRGPREQYF. CDR3 DNA: TGTGCCAGCAGCCAGTTGCGGGGGCCTAGGGAGCAGTACTTC.

The rearrangement links TRBV4-2 to TRBJ1-2; no firm D call. The CDR3 extends over 13 amino acids. Germline loops: CDR1 LGHNA, CDR2 YNFKEQ. V was cut by 4 bases and J by 6 bases, with 12 bases left in between. The CDR3 region is CASSRDGQDGYTF. The CDR3 coding sequence is TGTGCCAGCAGCCGAGACGGTCAGGATGGCTACACCTTC.

The chain employs TRBV5-5 and TRBJ1-2; 8 nucleotides align to TRBD1. Per the germline V gene, CDR1 is SGHKS and CDR2 is YYEKEE (reference sequence). The J segment lost 5 bases and the V segment lost 3 bases, leaving 6 bases of the junction unmatched. The CDR3 is made up of 14 amino acids. The CDR3 DNA is TGTGCCAGCAGCTCTAGGACAGGGCAATATGGCTACACCTTC. This translates into CASSSRTGQYGYTF.

The chain has TRBV4-3 and TRBJ2-5; 7 bases are a match to TRBD2. This CDR3 comprises 15 residues. Germline values: CDR1 LGHNA, CDR2 YSLEER. With 0 bases clipped from V and 2 bases from J, the junction kept 3 bases outside the gene matches. CDR3 in DNA: TGCGCCAGCAGCCAAGAGGGCGGGAGACAAGAGACCCAGTACTTC. Its protein product is CASSQEGGRQETQYF.

This rearrangement joins TRBV6-1 to TRBJ2-5; TRBD2 matches at 12 bases. The trim removed 1 base at V and 4 bases at J, leaving 4 bases unmatched. The CDR3 loop spans 16 amino acids. Per germline, CDR1 MNHNS and CDR2 SASEGT. The CDR3 nucleotides are TGTGCCAGCAGTGAAGTGCTAGCGGGGGGGGGAGAGACCCAGTACTTC. Amino acid sequence: CASSEVLAGGGETQYF.

DNA for the CDR3: TGTGCCAGCAGTTCCCCCCGGGGGGGCTGGTATGGCTACACCTTC. This sequence encodes CASSSPRGGWYGYTF. This chain connects TRBV6-5 to TRBJ1-2, with TRBD1 as a possible D gene (6 bases). In germline, CDR1 is MNHEY, CDR2 SVGAGI. The V end was cut by 4 bases, the J end by 5 bases, with 17 bases between. The CDR3 consists of 15 residues.

The chain is built from TRBV6-1 and TRBJ1-2; TRBD1 might be the D (6 bases). V was shortened by 6 bases and J by 0 bases, with 14 bases between the two germline ends. CDR3 length equals 15 residues. In germline, CDR1 is MNHNS, CDR2 SASEGT. The chain's CDR3 is CASRDNRASNYGYTF. CDR3 nucleotide sequence: TGTGCCAGCAGAGATAACAGGGCTTCTAACTATGGCTACACCTTC.

The chain uses TRBV5-1 and TRBJ1-5; 7 bases match TRBD1. The length of the CDR3 is 15 residues. V lost 0 bases to trimming and J lost 3 bases; unmatched junction nucleotides: 3. Germline loops: CDR1 SGHRS, CDR2 YFSETQ. The CDR3 loop reads CASSLGQGLNQPQHF. DNA of the CDR3: TGCGCCAGCAGCTTGGGACAGGGACTCAATCAGCCCCAGCATTTT.

The chain combines TRBV18 with TRBJ1-4; TRBD1 agrees at 8 bases. Germline assignment: CDR1 KGHSH and CDR2 LQKENI. CDR3 length: 13 amino acids. V shed 5 bases and J 7 bases; nucleotides not matched to a gene: 3. The CDR3 reads CASSRDRGEKLFF. In DNA form, the CDR3 reads TGTGCCAGCTCAAGAGACAGGGGTGAAAAACTGTTTTTT.